The next 27 T cell receptor beta chains were all read from a single sample in a study of prognosis after radiotherapy for stage I lung cancer. Genomic DNA yielded TCR beta CDR3, amplified by two-round multiplex PCR. Primers specific to each TRBV and TRBJ gene were used in first-round PCR. TCRdb recomputed calls from the multiplex PCR reads with MiXCR, one row per CDR3 protein. The sample has around 13,000 distinct CDR3 sequences; 43% are singletons. The input for sequencing was PBMCs, taken before or after stereotactic body radiation therapy (not recorded which). The receptors here all came from a donor of 50 years or more with non-small cell lung cancer.

Notes on this clonotype: Relative to the germline gene, one junction end is altered; a read error may explain this. This sequence joins TRBV7-9 and TRBJ2-1; no reliable D call. Germline-derived CDR1 and CDR2 are SEHNR and FQNEAQ (reference sequence). The CDR3 spans 14 residues. The CDR3 coding sequence is TGTGCCATCAGCTTGGTGGTCCTCTACAATGAGCAGTTCTTC. This gives the protein CAISLVVLYNEQFF.

Of note for this clonotype: This may come from a read error, since a much larger clone is one base off. The CDR3 sequence is CAGSVDRGTYNEQFF. CDR3 coding DNA: TGTGCCGGCAGCGTAGACAGGGGTACCTACAATGAGCAGTTCTTC. The chain uses TRBV9 and TRBJ2-1; TRBD1 agrees at 8 bases. The length of the CDR3 is 15 residues. CDR1 SGDLS and CDR2 YYNGEE come from the germline V gene.

This clonotype is medium-sized (0.01 to 0.1%). The genes are TRBV15 and TRBJ1-6, with D maybe TRBD1 (6 bases). The CDR3 is made up of 15 amino acids. Per germline, CDR1 LNHNV and CDR2 YYDKDF (reference sequence). The V end was cut by 1 base, the J end by 7 bases, with 11 bases between. CDR3 protein: CATSRGSGGNSPLHF. The CDR3 DNA follows: TGTGCCACCAGCAGAGGTAGCGGGGGCAATTCACCCCTCCACTTT.

The chain joins TRBV6-1 to TRBJ1-2; TRBD1 matches at 8 bases. CDR1 MNHNS and CDR2 SASEGT come from the germline V gene. Germline trimming cut 6 bases from V and 8 bases from J; bases unmatched to any gene: 8. This CDR3 contains 13 residues. The CDR3, as DNA: TGTGCCAGCAGCACGGTGGGACAGGTCGGCTACACCTTC. Translation gives CASSTVGQVGYTF.

Many counts were recorded for this clonotype. J is TRBJ2-3 and V is TRBV5-1, with 8 nucleotides matching TRBD2. V shed 7 bases and J 5 bases; nucleotides not matched to a gene: 9. The CDR3 is 14 amino acids. CDR1 and CDR2 (germline): SGHRS, YFSETQ. The CDR3 here is CASALAGSIDTQYF. CDR3 nucleotide sequence: TGCGCCAGCGCTCTAGCGGGTTCCATAGATACGCAGTATTTT.

Many counts were recorded for this clonotype. The chain combines TRBV5-5 with TRBJ2-3; 7 bases agree with TRBD2. With 4 bases clipped from V and 4 bases from J, the junction kept 3 bases outside the gene matches. Germline V CDR1 and CDR2: SGHKS, YYEKEE (reference sequence). The CDR3 is made up of 13 amino acids. The CDR3 bases are TGTGCCAGCAGCGTACTAGCGCCAGATACGCAGTATTTT. Translation: CASSVLAPDTQYF. Filled out from reference TRBV5-5 and TRBJ2-3, the complete variable domain reads DAGVTQSPTHLIKTRGQQVTLRCSPISGHKSVSWYQQVLGQGPQFIFQYYEKEERGRGNFPDRFSARQFPNYSSELNVNALLLGDSALYLCASSVLAPDTQYFGPGTRLTVL.

This clonotype was picked up many times. A junction end diverges from the germline sequence, so it may reflect a read error. This sequence joins TRBV10-3 and TRBJ1-1, with 9 bases lining up with TRBD1. There are 16 residues in the CDR3. The V gene's germline CDR1 is ENHRY and CDR2 SYGVKD. The CDR3 sequence is CAISERTGENPPEVFF. The CDR3, as DNA: TGTGCCATCAGTGAGAGGACAGGGGAAAACCCCCCTGAAGTTTTCTTT.

This chain links TRBV30 with TRBJ1-1, with D hard to call. This CDR3 spans 13 amino acids. The ends were cut back, 3 bases at V and 1 base at J, with 9 bases in the middle. The V gene's germline CDR1 is GTSNPN and CDR2 SVGIG (reference sequence). The CDR3 is CAWRVARNTEAFF. CDR3 bases: TGTGCCTGGAGAGTCGCCAGGAACACTGAAGCTTTCTTT.

This rearrangement joins TRBV6-1 to TRBJ2-7; either TRBD1 or TRBD2 may supply D (5 bases each). The CDR3 length is 15 residues. Germline CDR1 reads MNHNS; CDR2 reads SASEGT. V was trimmed by 4 bases and J by 2 bases, leaving 15 bases between them. CDR3 residues: CASSGGWDGTYEQYF. The CDR3 DNA reads as TGTGCCAGCAGTGGGGGATGGGACGGTACCTACGAGCAGTACTTC.

The chain carries TRBV6-1 and TRBJ2-6, with 9 bases fitting TRBD1. The trim removed 7 bases at V and 2 bases at J, leaving 9 bases unmatched. The CDR3 length is 17 residues. CDR1 is MNHNS and CDR2 is SASEGT in the germline V gene. This chain's CDR3 is CASILQGAGTGANVLTF. The CDR3 region has the DNA TGTGCCAGCATCCTACAGGGGGCAGGGACTGGGGCCAACGTCCTGACTTTC.

This clonotype has only a few counts. This may stem from a read error, because a much larger clone lies one nucleotide away. The V and J genes are TRBV6-2 or TRBV6-3 and TRBJ1-2, with a weak D call TRBD1 (5 bases). Germline V CDR1 and CDR2: MNHEY, SVGEGT. Trimming stripped 5 bases from V and 6 bases from J, with 13 bases between. The CDR3 length is 13 residues. The CDR3 DNA is TGTGCCAGCAGTGAGCGAGGGACCCATGGCTACACCTTC. This translates into CASSERGTHGYTF.

This clonotype was counted many times. The chain joins TRBV7-9 to TRBJ2-1; 7 nucleotides align to TRBD2. The CDR3 covers 15 residues. Per the germline V gene, CDR1 is SEHNR and CDR2 is FQNEAQ (reference sequence). Trimming took 4 bases from V and 8 from J; bases not matched to a gene: 11. This CDR3 reads CASSSREANVDEQFF. CDR3 bases: TGTGCCAGCAGCTCCCGGGAGGCCAACGTCGATGAGCAGTTCTTC.

The chain uses TRBV6-5 and TRBJ1-2; possible D gene TRBD1, 5 bases. V lost 4 bases, J lost 9 bases, and 15 bases lay in between. The CDR3 spans 13 residues. The germline V gene has CDR1 MNHEY and CDR2 SVGAGI. The CDR3 DNA reads as TGTGCCAGCAGTTCCACCGGACATGTCTGCTACACCTTC. This codes for CASSSTGHVCYTF.

This clonotype was detected many times. The genes are TRBV14 and TRBJ1-3; D is undetermined. This CDR3 is built from 14 residues. V was trimmed by 4 bases and J by 1 base, leaving 8 bases between them. Germline V CDR1 and CDR2: SGHDN, FVKESK. The CDR3: CASSLSNSGNTIYF. CDR3 nucleotide sequence: TGTGCCAGCAGCCTCAGCAATTCTGGAAACACCATATATTTT.

This clonotype was recorded many times. The chain has TRBV5-6 and TRBJ1-2, with 10 bases matching TRBD1. V dropped 4 bases and J dropped 8; count of bases not matched to a gene: 11. The CDR3 covers 15 residues. Per germline, CDR1 SGHDT and CDR2 YYEEEE. CDR3 DNA sequence: TGTGCCAGCAGCCTCGTGTCGACAGGGGGCGGAGGCTACACCTTC. Translation gives CASSLVSTGGGGYTF.

This clonotype has more than one count but fewer than ten. The chain carries TRBV10-3 and TRBJ1-3; the D is unclear. The V gene lost 6 bases and the J gene lost 0 bases, with 9 bases spanning the gap. The CDR3 is made up of 14 amino acids. CDR1 ENHRY and CDR2 SYGVKD come from the germline V gene. The CDR3 DNA follows: TGTGCCATCAGGAACGCTGACTCTGGAAACACCATATATTTT. It specifies CAIRNADSGNTIYF.

Concerning this clonotype itself: This may come from a read error, since a much larger clone is one base off. The CDR3 DNA reads as TGTGCCAGCGGACCCAGACAGGGAGATACCCAGTACTTC. It translates to CASGPRQGDTQYF. The chain joins TRBV6-1 to TRBJ2-5, with 7 bases fitting TRBD1. The germline CDR1 and CDR2 sequences are MNHNS and SASEGT. This CDR3 has 13 residues. V shed 8 bases and J 8 bases; nucleotides not matched to a gene: 11.

This sequence joins TRBV7-8 and TRBJ2-1; no clear D gene. CDR1 is SGHVS, CDR2 FQNEAQ, per germline. V shed 1 base and J shed 4 bases, with 11 bases lying between them. CDR3 length: 15 amino acids. Written as DNA, the CDR3 is TGTGCCAGCAGCTTAGGACACCTATCTTACAATGAGCAGTTCTTC. This translates into CASSLGHLSYNEQFF.

This clonotype showed up many times. The rearrangement joins TRBV11-2 to TRBJ2-1, with unresolved D. Trimming pared 0 bases from V and 7 bases from J, leaving 4 bases between. This CDR3 spans 12 amino acids. CDR1 and CDR2 from the germline V gene are SGHAT and FQNNGV. The CDR3 bases are TGTGCCAGCAGCTTAGATCGTAATGAGCAGTTCTTC. As protein: CASSLDRNEQFF.

This clonotype was detected ten times or more. The CDR3 DNA is TGTGCCAGCAGCAGAAGACTAGCGACTCCTAGCACAGATACGCAGTATTTT. Amino acids: CASSRRLATPSTDTQYF. The rearrangement joins TRBV5-4 to TRBJ2-3; 8 nucleotides line up with TRBD2. This CDR3 spans 17 amino acids. CDR1 is SGHNT, CDR2 YYREEE, per germline (reference sequence). Unmatched junction bases numbered 10, after V lost 4 bases and J lost 0 bases.

About this clonotype itself: Germline and junction disagree at one end, which may indicate a read error. This chain joins TRBV4-2 and TRBJ2-2; D not certain. CDR1 and CDR2 from the germline V gene are LGHNA and YNFKEQ. CDR3 length: 16 residues. The CDR3 is CASSQEGTVNTWELFF. CDR3 coding DNA: TGTGCCAGCAGCCAAGAGGGAACGGTCAACACCTGGGAGCTGTTTTTT.

In DNA form, the CDR3 reads TGTGCCAGCAGTTACATACTCGGGACAGCAGAGGACGAGCAGTACTTC. It encodes CASSYILGTAEDEQYF. The rearrangement links TRBV6-2 or TRBV6-3 to TRBJ2-7, with TRBD1 matching over 7 bases. V trimming: 2 bases; J trimming: 5 bases; junction bases outside the gene matches: 12. Germline CDR1 MNHEY, CDR2 SVGEGT. There are 16 residues in the CDR3.

In this sample, this clonotype turned up many times. The chain joins TRBV7-9 to TRBJ2-7; D remains ambiguous. This CDR3 is 15 amino acids long. V lost 5 bases and J lost 7, with 21 bases in between. Germline lookup yields CDR1 SEHNR and CDR2 FQNEAQ (reference sequence). For the CDR3, the DNA is TGTGCCAGCAGCCCTAATAGGTTCGGCGCTGGGGAGCAGTACTTC. This sequence encodes CASSPNRFGAGEQYF.

V gene TRBV28 combines with J gene TRBJ2-1; no firm D call. This CDR3 region has 14 residues. Germline V CDR1 and CDR2: MDHEN, SYDVKM. V lost 0 bases and J 3 bases, leaving 6 bases between the germline ends. The CDR3 protein is CASSLCVVYNEQFF. The CDR3, as DNA: TGTGCCAGCAGTTTATGCGTTGTCTACAATGAGCAGTTCTTC.

V usage is TRBV28 and J usage is TRBJ2-3; D possibly matches TRBD1 or TRBD2 (5 bases each). The CDR3 length is 17 residues. V was shortened by 7 bases and J by 2 bases, with 22 bases between the two germline ends. Germline CDR1 and CDR2: MDHEN and SYDVKM. The CDR3, as DNA: TGTGCCAGCATCCCACGAGAGGGGTACCCTATCACAGATACGCAGTATTTT. Amino acids: CASIPREGYPITDTQYF. Using reference TRBV28 and TRBJ2-3 for the parts outside the CDR3, the full variable domain is DVKVTQSSRYLVKRTGEKVFLECVQDMDHENMFWYRQDPGLGLRLIYFSYDVKMKEKGDIPEGYSVSREKKERFSLILESASTNQTSMYLCASIPREGYPITDTQYFGPGTRLTVL.

The chain has TRBV18 and TRBJ1-3; D not certain. Germline CDR1 is KGHSH and CDR2 is LQKENI. The CDR3 consists of 14 residues. Trimming took off 3 bases at V and 0 bases at J, with 6 bases between the two ends. CDR3 amino acids: CASSPDLSGNTIYF. In DNA, the CDR3 is TGTGCCAGCTCACCGGACCTCTCTGGAAACACCATATATTTT.

The genes are TRBV4-3 and TRBJ2-2, with 10 bases lining up with TRBD1. CDR3 size: 16 residues. Unmatched junction bases numbered 6, after V lost 4 bases and J lost 4 bases. Germline V gene data show CDR1 as LGHNA and CDR2 as YSLEER. Here the CDR3 DNA reads TGCGCCAGCAGCCCTGGACAGGGGGTTGTCACCGGGGAGCTGTTTTTT. Its translation is CASSPGQGVVTGELFF.